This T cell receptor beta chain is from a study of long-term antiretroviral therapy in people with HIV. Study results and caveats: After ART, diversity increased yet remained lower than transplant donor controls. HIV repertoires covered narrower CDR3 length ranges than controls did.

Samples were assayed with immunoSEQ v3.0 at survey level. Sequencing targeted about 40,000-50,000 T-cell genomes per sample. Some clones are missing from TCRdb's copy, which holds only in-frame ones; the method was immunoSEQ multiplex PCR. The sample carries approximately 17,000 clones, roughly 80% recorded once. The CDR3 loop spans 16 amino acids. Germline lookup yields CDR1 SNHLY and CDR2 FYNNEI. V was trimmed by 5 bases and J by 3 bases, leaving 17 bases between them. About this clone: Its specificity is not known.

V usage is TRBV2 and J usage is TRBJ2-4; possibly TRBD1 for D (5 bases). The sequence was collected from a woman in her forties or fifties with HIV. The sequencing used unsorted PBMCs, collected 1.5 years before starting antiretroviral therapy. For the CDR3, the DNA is TGTGCCAGCAGTACACTGAAACAGGAATACAAAAACATTCAGTACTTC. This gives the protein CASSTLKQEYKNIQYF.